The clone carrying this T cell receptor (beta chain) was counted ten times or more. CDR3 length: 12 residues. Germline V gene lookup returns CDR1 SQVTM and CDR2 ANQGSEA. V gave up 6 bases and J gave up 0 bases, with 9 bases separating them. TRAV- and TRBV-specific primers, spanning alpha and beta chains, primed first-strand cDNA. A constant-region primer paired with the V-primer adapter amplified TCRs over about 20 PCR cycles. TCRdb processed the reads anew with MiXCR; each CDR3 protein has one entry. Counted here are some 100,000 distinct CDR3 sequences, around 20% occurring once; the ten biggest clones make up roughly 3.9%. Stated time point: after trial treatment. The treatment was: LDRT plus nivolumab, ipilimumab, low-dose cyclophosphamide and aspirin (RACIN trial). Administered to the donors were nivolumab, ipilimumab, aspirin, low-dose cyclophosphamide and low-dose radiotherapy. These data originate in a study of low-dose radiotherapy and immunotherapy resistance in tumors.

Sequencing used PBMCs, obtained after low-dose radiotherapy plus immunotherapy. The clonotype originates from a male donor with prostate cancer. The rearrangement links TRBV29-1 to TRBJ2-7; D not certain. In DNA form, the CDR3 reads TGCAGCGTGGCAAGGGACTCCTACGAGCAGTACTTC. This sequence encodes CSVARDSYEQYF.